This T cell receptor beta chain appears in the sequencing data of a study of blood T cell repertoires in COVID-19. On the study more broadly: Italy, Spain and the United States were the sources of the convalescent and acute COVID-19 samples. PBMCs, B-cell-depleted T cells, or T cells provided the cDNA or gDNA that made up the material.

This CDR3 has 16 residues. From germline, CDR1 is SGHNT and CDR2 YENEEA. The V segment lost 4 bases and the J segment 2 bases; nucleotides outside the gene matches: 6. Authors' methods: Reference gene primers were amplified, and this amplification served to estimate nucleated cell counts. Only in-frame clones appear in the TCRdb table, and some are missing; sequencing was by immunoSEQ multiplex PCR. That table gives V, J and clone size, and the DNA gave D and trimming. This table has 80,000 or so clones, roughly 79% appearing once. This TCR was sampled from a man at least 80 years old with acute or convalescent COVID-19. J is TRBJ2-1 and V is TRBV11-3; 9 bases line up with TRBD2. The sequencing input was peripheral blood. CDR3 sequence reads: CASSSGASGTYNEQFF. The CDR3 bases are TGTGCCAGCAGCTCTGGTGCTAGCGGGACCTACAATGAGCAGTTCTTC. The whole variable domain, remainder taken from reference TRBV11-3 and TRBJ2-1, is EAGVVQSPRYKIIEKKQPVAFWCNPISGHNTLYWYLQNLGQGPELLIRYENEEAVDDSQLPKDRFSAERLKGVDSTLKIQPAELGDSAVYLCASSSGASGTYNEQFFGPGTRLTVL.